The rows below give T cell receptor beta chains drawn from one sample of a study of control samples from healthy donors and cancer patients. TCRdb's copy holds only in-frame clones and misses some; the assay was immunoSEQ multiplex PCR. The sample shows about 35,000 clones, about 94% of them seen only once. What was sequenced was PBMCs. Receptors originate from a man aged 40-55 years with colorectal cancer. Each CDR3 is given with its conserved first and last residue. A D gene is named only where the DNA matches it firmly. Not all rows give a size; the values are once, few, many and, for expanded clones, a class.

length	J	D	size	V	DNA	CDR3
14	TRBJ2-3	.	.	TRBV27	TGTGCCAGCAGTTTCGGCTTAAGCACAGATACGCAGTATTTT	CASSFGLSTDTQYF
13	TRBJ2-2	.	.	TRBV7-2	TGTGCCAGCAGCTTAGTTATTGTCGGGGAGCTGTTTTTT	CASSLVIVGELFF
15	TRBJ2-7	.	.	TRBV19	TGTGCCAGTAGTATAGGAGGGGGGCCCTCCTACGAGCAGTACTTC	CASSIGGGPSYEQYF
12	TRBJ1-6	.	.	TRBV15	TGTGCCACCAACTCCCCGCCTTCACCCCTCCACTTT	CATNSPPSPLHF
13	TRBJ1-6	.	.	TRBV2	TGTGCCAGCAGTCCAGCGGTCGTTTCACCCCTCCACTTT	CASSPAVVSPLHF
13	TRBJ2-5	.	.	TRBV29-1	TGCAGCGTTGAGGGGGCAGCTCAAGAGACCCAGTACTTC	CSVEGAAQETQYF
16	TRBJ2-1	TRBD1	.	TRBV11-3	TGTGCCAGCAGCTTAGCCTCGGGACAGGGGACTTATGAGCAGTTCTTC	CASSLASGQGTYEQFF
16	TRBJ1-2	.	.	TRBV5-6	TGTGCCAGCAGCCTAATCCCGGGACAAACCACCTATGGCTACACCTTC	CASSLIPGQTTYGYTF
16	TRBJ2-3	.	.	TRBV29-1	TGCAGCGTTGACCTAGTGAGGGGTGGTGGCACAGATACGCAGTATTTT	CSVDLVRGGGTDTQYF
12	TRBJ1-2	.	.	TRBV29-1	TGCAGCGTTGTAGGGCTGGCCTATGGCTACACCTTC	CSVVGLAYGYTF
13	TRBJ1-1	.	.	TRBV2	TGTGCCAGCAGCCTTGGGGAGGGGACTGAAGCTTTCTTT	CASSLGEGTEAFF
15	TRBJ2-3	.	.	TRBV20-1	TGCAGTGCTAGTGGTTCCGGGACAAAGGCAGATACGCAGTATTTT	CSASGSGTKADTQYF
14	TRBJ1-1	.	once	TRBV19	TGTGCCAGTAGTGTCGGGGGGCAGAACACTGAAGCTTTCTTT	CASSVGGQNTEAFF
14	TRBJ1-6	.	.	TRBV19	TGTGCCAGCGAAGGACGGTCCGGTTTTTCACCCCTCCACTTT	CASEGRSGFSPLHF
14	TRBJ1-4	TRBD1	.	TRBV5-4	TGTGCCAGCAGCTTACAGGGGGCTTTGGAAAAACTGTTTTTT	CASSLQGALEKLFF
14	TRBJ1-3	.	few	TRBV3-1/TRBV3-2	TGTGCCAGCAGCCCGGCGAGCTCTGGAAACACCATATATTTT	CASSPASSGNTIYF
13	TRBJ1-1	TRBD1	.	TRBV2	TGTGCCAGCAGCGACAGGGAGCACACTGAAGCTTTCTTT	CASSDREHTEAFF
14	TRBJ2-7	TRBD2	.	TRBV7-2	TGTGCCAGCAGCTTTGGCGGGGGGGCCTACGAGCAGTACTTC	CASSFGGGAYEQYF
13	TRBJ1-6	.	.	TRBV6-5	TGTGCCAGCAGGGGGCAAGGTTCTTCACCCCTCCACTTT	CASRGQGSSPLHF
15	TRBJ1-2	.	.	TRBV10-3	TGTGCCATCAGGACGAGGGACACTGAGAACTATGGCTACACCTTC	CAIRTRDTENYGYTF
12	TRBJ2-7	.	.	TRBV27	TGTGCCAGCAGTTTCGGGGGTTACGAGCAGTACTTC	CASSFGGYEQYF
10	TRBJ2-1	.	.	TRBV29-1	TGCAGCGTAGAAAACAATGAGCAGTTCTTC	CSVENNEQFF
12	TRBJ1-5	.	few	TRBV6-6	TGTGCCAGCACGCCAGATAATCAGCCCCAGCATTTT	CASTPDNQPQHF
15	TRBJ2-1	.	.	TRBV19	TGTGCCAGTAGTGTTCATAGTACCCTTTACAATGAGCAGTTCTTC	CASSVHSTLYNEQFF
14	TRBJ2-3	TRBD2	.	TRBV30	TGTGCCTGGAGGTCGGGGGGGAGGGGAGATACGCAGTATTTT	CAWRSGGRGDTQYF
19	TRBJ2-3	TRBD2	.	TRBV5-1	TGCGCCAGCAGCCTCAAAGGGGCTAGCGGGGGGTTCACCACAGATACGCAGTATTTT	CASSLKGASGGFTTDTQYF
13	TRBJ2-7	.	.	TRBV5-1	TGCGCCAGCAGGGGGCTCGATTCCTACGAGCAGTACTTC	CASRGLDSYEQYF
15	TRBJ1-2	.	.	TRBV5-1	TGCGCCAGCAGCTTGGATCAGCCAGAATACTATGGCTACACCTTC	CASSLDQPEYYGYTF
15	TRBJ2-1	TRBD1	.	TRBV24-1	TGTGCCACCAGTGGGGGACAGGGGTCCTACAATGAGCAGTTCTTC	CATSGGQGSYNEQFF
14	TRBJ2-3	.	.	TRBV2	TGTGCCAGCAGGTCAGAGGTGGGGAGCGATACGCAGTATTTT	CASRSEVGSDTQYF